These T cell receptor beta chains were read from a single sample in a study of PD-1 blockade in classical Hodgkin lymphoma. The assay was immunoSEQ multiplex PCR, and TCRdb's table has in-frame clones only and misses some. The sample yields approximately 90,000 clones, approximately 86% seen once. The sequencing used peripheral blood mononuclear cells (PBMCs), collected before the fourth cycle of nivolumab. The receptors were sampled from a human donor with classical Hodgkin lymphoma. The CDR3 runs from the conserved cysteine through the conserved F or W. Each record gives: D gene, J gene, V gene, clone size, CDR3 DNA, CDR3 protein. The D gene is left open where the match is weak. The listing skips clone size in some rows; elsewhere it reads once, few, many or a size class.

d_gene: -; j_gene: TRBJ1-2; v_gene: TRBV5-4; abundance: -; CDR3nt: TGTGCCAGCAGCGGGGCTGCCTATGGCTACACCTTC; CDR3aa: CASSGAAYGYTF
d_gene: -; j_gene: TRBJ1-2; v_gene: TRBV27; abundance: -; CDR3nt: TGTGCCAGCAACCTGCGTGGGGGCGCGTCGGGCTACACCTTC; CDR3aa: CASNLRGGASGYTF
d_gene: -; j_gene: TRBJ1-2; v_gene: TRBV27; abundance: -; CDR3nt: TGTGCCAGCAGTTCGGCCGCGGACGGGTATGGCTACACCTTC; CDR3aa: CASSSAADGYGYTF
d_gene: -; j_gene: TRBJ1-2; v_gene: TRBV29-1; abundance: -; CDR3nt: TGCAGCGTTGGGGGTAACTATGGCTACACCTTC; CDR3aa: CSVGGNYGYTF
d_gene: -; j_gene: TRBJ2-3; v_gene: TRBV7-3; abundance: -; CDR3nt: TGTGCCAGCAGCTTCAGGGACCGCACAGATACGCAGTATTTT; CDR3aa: CASSFRDRTDTQYF
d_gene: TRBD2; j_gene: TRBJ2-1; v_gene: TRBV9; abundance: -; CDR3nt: TGTGCCAGCAGCCGCCTACTGACTAGCGGGAACAATGAGCAGTTCTTC; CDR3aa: CASSRLLTSGNNEQFF
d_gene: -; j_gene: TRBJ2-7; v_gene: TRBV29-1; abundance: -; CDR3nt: TGCAGCGTTAAGGACGGTTCCTACGAGCAGTACTTC; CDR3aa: CSVKDGSYEQYF
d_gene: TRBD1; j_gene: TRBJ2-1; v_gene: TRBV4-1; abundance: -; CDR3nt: TGCGCCAGCAGCCCTCGGGGAGGGACAGGGTATACAAATGAGCAGTTCTTC; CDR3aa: CASSPRGGTGYTNEQFF
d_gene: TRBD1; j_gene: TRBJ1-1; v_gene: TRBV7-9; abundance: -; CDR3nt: TGTGCCAGCAGCCCCGATTGGAGGGGGCGGGCGGATGCTTTCTTT; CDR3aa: CASSPDWRGRADAFF
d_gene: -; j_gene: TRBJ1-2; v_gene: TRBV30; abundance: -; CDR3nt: TGTGCCTGGAGTGGAGCGGAGTTGTTATCTATGACCTTC; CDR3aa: CAWSGAELLSMTF
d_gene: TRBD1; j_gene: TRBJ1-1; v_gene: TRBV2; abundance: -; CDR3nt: TGTGCCAGCAGTGAGACAGGGTGGAGCACTGAAGCTTTCTTT; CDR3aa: CASSETGWSTEAFF
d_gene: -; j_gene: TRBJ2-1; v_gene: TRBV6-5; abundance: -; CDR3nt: TGTGCCAGCAGTTCTTTAGGAAGCTCCTACAATGAGCAGTTCTTC; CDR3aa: CASSSLGSSYNEQFF
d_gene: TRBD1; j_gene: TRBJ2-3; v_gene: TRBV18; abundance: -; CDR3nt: TGTGCCACCCCGGACAGGCCCCACACCTACACAGATACGCAGTATTTT; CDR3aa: CATPDRPHTYTDTQYF
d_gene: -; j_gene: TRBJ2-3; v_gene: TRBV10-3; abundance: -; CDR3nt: TGTGCCATCAGTAATACTGATACGCAGTATTTT; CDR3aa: CAISNTDTQYF
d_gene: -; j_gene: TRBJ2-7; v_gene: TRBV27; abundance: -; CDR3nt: TGTGCCAGCAGTTTTCGGATACTCTACGAGCAGTACTTC; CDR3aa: CASSFRILYEQYF
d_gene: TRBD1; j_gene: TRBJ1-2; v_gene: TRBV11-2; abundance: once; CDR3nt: TGTGCCAGCAGCTTAGACCCGGGACAGGGCTATGGCTACACCTTC; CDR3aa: CASSLDPGQGYGYTF
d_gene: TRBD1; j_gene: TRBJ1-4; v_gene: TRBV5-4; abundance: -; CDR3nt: TGTGCCAGCAGCCCGGACAGGGCTAGCGAAAAACTGTTTTTT; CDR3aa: CASSPDRASEKLFF
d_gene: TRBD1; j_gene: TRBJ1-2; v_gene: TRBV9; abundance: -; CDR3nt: TGTGCCAGCAGCGCAACAGGGGGACATGGCTACACCTTC; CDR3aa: CASSATGGHGYTF
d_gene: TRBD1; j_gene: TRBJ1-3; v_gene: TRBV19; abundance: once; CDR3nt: TGTGCCAGTGGGACAGGGGAATTCTCTGGAAACACCATATATTTT; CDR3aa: CASGTGEFSGNTIYF